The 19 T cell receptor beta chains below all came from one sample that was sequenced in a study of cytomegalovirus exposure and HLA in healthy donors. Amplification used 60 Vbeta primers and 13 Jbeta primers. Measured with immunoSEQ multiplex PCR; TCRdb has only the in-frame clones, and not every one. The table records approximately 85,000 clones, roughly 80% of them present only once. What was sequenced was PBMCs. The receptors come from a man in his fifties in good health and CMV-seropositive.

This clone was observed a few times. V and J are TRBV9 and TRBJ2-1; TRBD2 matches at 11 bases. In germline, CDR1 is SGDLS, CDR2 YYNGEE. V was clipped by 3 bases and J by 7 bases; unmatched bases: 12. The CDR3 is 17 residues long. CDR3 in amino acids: CASSAGLTGTSGNEQFF. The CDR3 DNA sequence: TGTGCCAGCAGCGCAGGACTTACCGGGACTAGCGGAAATGAGCAGTTCTTC.

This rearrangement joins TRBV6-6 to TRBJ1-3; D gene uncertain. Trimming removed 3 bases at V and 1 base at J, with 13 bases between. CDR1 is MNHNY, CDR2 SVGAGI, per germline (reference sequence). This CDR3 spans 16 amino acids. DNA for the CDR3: TGTGCCAGCAGTTATACTCCCGCGAAATCTGGAAACACCATATATTTT. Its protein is CASSYTPAKSGNTIYF.

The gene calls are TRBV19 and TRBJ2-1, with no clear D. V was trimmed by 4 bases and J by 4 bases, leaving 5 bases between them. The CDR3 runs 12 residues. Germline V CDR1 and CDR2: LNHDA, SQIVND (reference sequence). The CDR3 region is CASSTQYNEQFF. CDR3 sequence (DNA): TGTGCCAGTAGTACACAGTACAATGAGCAGTTCTTC. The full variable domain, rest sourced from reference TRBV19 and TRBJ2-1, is DGGITQSPKYLFRKEGQNVTLSCEQNLNHDAMYWYRQDPGQGLRLIYYSQIVNDFQKGDIAEGYSVSREKKESFPLTVTSAQKNPTAFYLCASSTQYNEQFFGPGTRLTVL.

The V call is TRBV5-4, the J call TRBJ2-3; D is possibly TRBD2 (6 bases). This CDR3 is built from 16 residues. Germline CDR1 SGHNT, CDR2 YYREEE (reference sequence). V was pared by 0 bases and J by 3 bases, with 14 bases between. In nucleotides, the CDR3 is TGTGCCAGCAGCTTGGACGCGGGAAGGTTGACAGATACGCAGTATTTT. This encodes CASSLDAGRLTDTQYF.

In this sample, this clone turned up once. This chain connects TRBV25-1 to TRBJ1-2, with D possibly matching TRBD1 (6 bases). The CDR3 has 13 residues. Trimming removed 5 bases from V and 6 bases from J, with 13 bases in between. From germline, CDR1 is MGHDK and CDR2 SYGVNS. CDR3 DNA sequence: TGTGCCAGCAGTCAACGGGGGGCGGATGGCTACACCTTC. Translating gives CASSQRGADGYTF.

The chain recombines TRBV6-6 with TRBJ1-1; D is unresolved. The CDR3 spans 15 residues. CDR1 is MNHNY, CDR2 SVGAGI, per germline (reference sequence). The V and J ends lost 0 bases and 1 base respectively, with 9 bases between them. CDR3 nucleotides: TGTGCCAGCAGTTACTCGAGAATCGGGAACACTGAAGCTTTCTTT. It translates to CASSYSRIGNTEAFF.

CDR3 coding DNA: TGTGCCAGCAGCCAAAACACTGAAGCTTTCTTT. Translating gives CASSQNTEAFF. The rearrangement links TRBV7-9 to TRBJ1-1; D call uncertain. V was cut by 5 bases and J by 2 bases, with 3 bases left in between. The V gene's germline CDR1 is SEHNR and CDR2 FQNEAQ (reference sequence). CDR3 length: 11 residues.

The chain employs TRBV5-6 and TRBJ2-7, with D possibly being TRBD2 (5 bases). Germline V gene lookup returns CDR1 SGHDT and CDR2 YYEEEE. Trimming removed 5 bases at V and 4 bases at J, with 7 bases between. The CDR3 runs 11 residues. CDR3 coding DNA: TGTGCCAGCAGTCGGGAATACGAGCAGTACTTC. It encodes CASSREYEQYF. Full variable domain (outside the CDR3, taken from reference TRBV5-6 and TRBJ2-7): DAGVTQSPTHLIKTRGQQVTLRCSPKSGHDTVSWYQQALGQGPQFIFQYYEEEERQRGNFPDRFSGHQFPNYSSELNVNALLLGDSALYLCASSREYEQYFGPGTRLTVT.

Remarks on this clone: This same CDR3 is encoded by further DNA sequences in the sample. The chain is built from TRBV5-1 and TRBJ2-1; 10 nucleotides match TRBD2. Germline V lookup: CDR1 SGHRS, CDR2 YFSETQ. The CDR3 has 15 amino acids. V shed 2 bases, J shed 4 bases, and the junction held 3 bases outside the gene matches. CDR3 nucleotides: TGCGCCAGCAGCTTAGCTAGCGGGAGTTACAATGAGCAGTTCTTC. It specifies CASSLASGSYNEQFF.

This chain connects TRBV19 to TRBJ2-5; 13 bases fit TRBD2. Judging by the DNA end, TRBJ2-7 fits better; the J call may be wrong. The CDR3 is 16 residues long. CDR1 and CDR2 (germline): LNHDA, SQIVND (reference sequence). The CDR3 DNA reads TGTGCCAGTAGCTCCACCCGGACTAGCGGGAGCCACGAGCAGTACTTC. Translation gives CASSSTRTSGSHEQYF.

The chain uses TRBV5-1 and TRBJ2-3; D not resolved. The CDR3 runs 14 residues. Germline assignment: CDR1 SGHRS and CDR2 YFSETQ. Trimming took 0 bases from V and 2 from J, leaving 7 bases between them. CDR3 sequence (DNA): TGCGCCAGCAGCTTGGGTGTAAACACAGATACGCAGTATTTT. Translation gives CASSLGVNTDTQYF.

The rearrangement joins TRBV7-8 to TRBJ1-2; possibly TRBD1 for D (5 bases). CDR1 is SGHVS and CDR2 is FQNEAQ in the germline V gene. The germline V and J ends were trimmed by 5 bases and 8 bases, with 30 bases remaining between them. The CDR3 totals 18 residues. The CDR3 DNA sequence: TGTGCCAGCAGCCGAGGGGTTTGGCAGATGGGAACGGGAGGCGGCTACACCTTC. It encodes CASSRGVWQMGTGGGYTF.

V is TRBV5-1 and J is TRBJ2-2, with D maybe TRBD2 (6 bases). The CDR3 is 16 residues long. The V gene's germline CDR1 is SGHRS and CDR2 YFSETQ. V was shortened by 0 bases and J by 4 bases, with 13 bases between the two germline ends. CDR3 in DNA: TGCGCCAGCAGCTTGGACGGGGCGGGGTCCACCGGGGAGCTGTTTTTT. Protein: CASSLDGAGSTGELFF.

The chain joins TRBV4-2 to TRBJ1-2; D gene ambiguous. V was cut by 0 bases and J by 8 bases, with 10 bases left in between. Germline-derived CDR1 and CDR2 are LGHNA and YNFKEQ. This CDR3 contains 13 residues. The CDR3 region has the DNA TGTGCCAGCAGCCAAGAAGTAGAGGAGGGCTACACCTTC. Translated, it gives CASSQEVEEGYTF.

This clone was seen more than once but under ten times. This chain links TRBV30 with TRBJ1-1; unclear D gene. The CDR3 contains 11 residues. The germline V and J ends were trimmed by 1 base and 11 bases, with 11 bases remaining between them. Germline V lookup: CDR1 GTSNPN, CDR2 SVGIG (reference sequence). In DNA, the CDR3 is TGTGCCTGGAGTGACCAACGGTCGGCTTTCTTT. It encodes CAWSDQRSAFF.

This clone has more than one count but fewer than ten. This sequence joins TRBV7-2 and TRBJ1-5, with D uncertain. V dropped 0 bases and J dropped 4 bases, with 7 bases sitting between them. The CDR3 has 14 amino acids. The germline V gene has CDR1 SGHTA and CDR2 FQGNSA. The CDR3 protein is CASSLALSNQPQHF. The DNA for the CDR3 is TGTGCCAGCAGCTTAGCCTTGTCGAATCAGCCCCAGCATTTT. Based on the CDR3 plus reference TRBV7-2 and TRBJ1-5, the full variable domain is GAGVSQSPSNKVTEKGKDVELRCDPISGHTALYWYRQSLGQGLEFLIYFQGNSAPDKSGLPSDRFSAERTGGSVSTLTIQRTQQEDSAVYLCASSLALSNQPQHFGDGTRLSIL.

For the CDR3, the DNA is TGTGCCACACTAGCCCCATTAACCTACGAGCAGTACTTC. It encodes CATLAPLTYEQYF. The rearrangement uses TRBV6-1 and TRBJ2-7; possible D gene TRBD2, 6 bases. V gave up 10 bases and J gave up 2 bases, with 15 bases separating them. The CDR3 totals 13 residues. Germline V gene lookup returns CDR1 MNHNS and CDR2 SASEGT.

CDR3 DNA: TGCGCCAGCAGCTCGCCTTTTGCGGCCCACACAGATACGCAGTATTTT. Protein: CASSSPFAAHTDTQYF. The V call is TRBV5-1, the J call TRBJ2-3; no reliable D call. CDR1 is SGHRS and CDR2 is YFSETQ in the germline V gene. The V and J ends lost 3 bases and 2 bases respectively, with 16 bases between them. The CDR3 runs 16 residues.

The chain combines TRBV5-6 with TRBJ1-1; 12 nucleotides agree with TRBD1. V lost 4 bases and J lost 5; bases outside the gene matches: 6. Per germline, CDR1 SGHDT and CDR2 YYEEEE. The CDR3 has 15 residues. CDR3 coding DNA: TGTGCCAGCAGCGACGGGACAGGGGGCCGGACTGAAGCTTTCTTT. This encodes CASSDGTGGRTEAFF. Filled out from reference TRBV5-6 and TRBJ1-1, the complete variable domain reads DAGVTQSPTHLIKTRGQQVTLRCSPKSGHDTVSWYQQALGQGPQFIFQYYEEEERQRGNFPDRFSGHQFPNYSSELNVNALLLGDSALYLCASSDGTGGRTEAFFGQGTRLTVV.